This TCR beta chain is from a study of T cell repertoires in cytomegalovirus infection. The germline V gene has CDR1 SGHNT and CDR2 YENEEA. This CDR3 has 13 amino acids. Trimming stripped 4 bases from V and 10 bases from J, with 16 bases between. A single record per CDR3 protein comes from TCRdb applying MiXCR to the reads. The repertoire holds about 460,000 distinct CDR3 sequences, with over 9% as singletons. General study results and limits: CMV-specific TCR beta clonotypes restricted by HLA-C dominated the ex vivo response.

This clonotype was counted between two and nine times. Its target is unknown. This sequence was found in a human donor in good health (CMV status not recorded). Some clones in this sample may be carry-over from other donors' samples. Sequencing was performed on PBMCs. V gene TRBV11-3 combines with J gene TRBJ1-1; no definite D call. CDR3 DNA: TGTGCCAGCAGCTCTTCCCGCTGGGGTGGAGCTTTCTTT. Translation gives CASSSSRWGGAFF.